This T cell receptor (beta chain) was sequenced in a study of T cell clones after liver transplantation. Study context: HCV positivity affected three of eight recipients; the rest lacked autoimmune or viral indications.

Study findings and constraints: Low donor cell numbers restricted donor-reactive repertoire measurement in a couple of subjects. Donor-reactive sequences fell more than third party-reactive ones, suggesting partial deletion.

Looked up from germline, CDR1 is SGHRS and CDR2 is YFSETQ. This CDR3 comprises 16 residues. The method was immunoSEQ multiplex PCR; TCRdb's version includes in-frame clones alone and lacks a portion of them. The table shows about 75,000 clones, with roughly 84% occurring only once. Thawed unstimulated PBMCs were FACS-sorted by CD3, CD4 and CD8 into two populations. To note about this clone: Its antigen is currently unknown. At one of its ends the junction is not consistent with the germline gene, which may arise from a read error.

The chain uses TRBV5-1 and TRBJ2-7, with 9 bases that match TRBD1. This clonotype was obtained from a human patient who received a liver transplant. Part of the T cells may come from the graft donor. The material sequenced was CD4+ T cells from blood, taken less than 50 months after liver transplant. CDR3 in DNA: TGCGCCAGCAGCTTCTTGGCGGGACAGGGCTCCAACGAGCAGTACTTC. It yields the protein CASSFLAGQGSNEQYF.